The TCR beta chain under discussion was sequenced for a study of beta chain features in type 1 diabetes. Since all of the isolated RNA was reverse transcribed, expressed TCRB transcripts were what got sequenced. Method: immunoSEQ multiplex PCR; TCRdb's copy keeps in-frame clones and lacks some. The sample lists more than 300,000 clones; 7.5% to 9% were seen once. The sample was central memory CD4+ T cells from blood. This sequence originates from a woman in her late teens or twenties in good health.

CDR3 amino acids: CASSLKRGLGETQYF. The CDR3 coding sequence is TGTGCCAGCAGTTTAAAGCGGGGGCTAGGGGAGACCCAGTACTTC. This rearrangement joins TRBV27 to TRBJ2-5; 8 nucleotides line up with TRBD2. With V trimmed by 2 bases and J by 5 bases, 7 bases remained unmatched. Per germline, CDR1 MNHEY and CDR2 SMNVEV (reference sequence). This CDR3 contains 15 residues.